The present T cell receptor (beta chain) was sequenced within a study of T cells in Graves' hyperthyroidism and ophthalmopathy. This clonotype was recorded many times. Per germline, CDR1 MDHEN and CDR2 SYDVKM. This CDR3 spans 18 amino acids. Trimming removed 3 bases at V and 4 bases at J, with 24 bases between. Amplification of TCR beta CDR3 regions used RNA as the template. Using the HTBI primer set, a first-round RT-PCR was run on the TCR CDR3. MiXCR, run by TCRdb on the multiplex PCR reads, gives a single entry per CDR3 protein. The sample includes 650,000 to 750,000 distinct CDR3 sequences, less than 15% of them seen just once. It was uncontrolled infection, other autoimmune disease, pregnancy or lactation that excluded patients.

Material for sequencing was blood. The clonotype was recovered from a woman under 30 with Graves' hyperthyroidism. This rearrangement joins TRBV28 to TRBJ1-2; unclear D gene. CDR3: CASSFPPRPIGGTYGYTF. In DNA, the CDR3 is TGTGCCAGCAGTTTCCCGCCCCGCCCGATAGGAGGAACCTATGGCTACACCTTC.